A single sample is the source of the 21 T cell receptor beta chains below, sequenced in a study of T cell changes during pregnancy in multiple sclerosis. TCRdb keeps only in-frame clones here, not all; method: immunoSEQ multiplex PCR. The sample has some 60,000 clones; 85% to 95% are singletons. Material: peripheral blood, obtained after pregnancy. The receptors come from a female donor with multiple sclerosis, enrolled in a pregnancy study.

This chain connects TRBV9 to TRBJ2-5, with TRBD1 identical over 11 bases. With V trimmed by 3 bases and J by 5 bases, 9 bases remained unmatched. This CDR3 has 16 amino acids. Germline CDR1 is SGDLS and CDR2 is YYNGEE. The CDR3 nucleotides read TGTGCCAGCAGCGCCGGAGGGACAGGGGGTAAGGAGACCCAGTACTTC. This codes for CASSAGGTGGKETQYF. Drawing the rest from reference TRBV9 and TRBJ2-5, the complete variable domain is DSGVTQTPKHLITATGQRVTLRCSPRSGDLSVYWYQQSLDQGLQFLIQYYNGEERAKGNILERFSAQQFPDLHSELNLSSLELGDSALYFCASSAGGTGGKETQYFGPGTRLLVL.

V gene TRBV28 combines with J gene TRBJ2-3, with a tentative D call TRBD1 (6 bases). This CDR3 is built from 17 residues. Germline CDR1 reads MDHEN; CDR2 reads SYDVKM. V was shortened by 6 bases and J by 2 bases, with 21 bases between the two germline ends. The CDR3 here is CASSVPFFRGNTDTQYF. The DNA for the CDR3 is TGTGCCAGCAGCGTACCTTTCTTTAGGGGGAACACAGATACGCAGTATTTT.

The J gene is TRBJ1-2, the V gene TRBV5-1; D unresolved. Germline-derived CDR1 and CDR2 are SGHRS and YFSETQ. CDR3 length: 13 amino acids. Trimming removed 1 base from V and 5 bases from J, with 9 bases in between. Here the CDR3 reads CASSLYSAYGYTF. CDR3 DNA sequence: TGCGCCAGCAGCTTGTACAGTGCATATGGCTACACCTTC.

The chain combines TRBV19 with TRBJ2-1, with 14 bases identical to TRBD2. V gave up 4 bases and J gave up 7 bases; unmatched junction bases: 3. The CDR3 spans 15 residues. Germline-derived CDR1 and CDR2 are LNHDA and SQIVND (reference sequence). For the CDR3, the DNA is TGTGCCAGTAGTAGGACTAGCGGGAGGTCGAATGAGCAGTTCTTC. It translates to CASSRTSGRSNEQFF. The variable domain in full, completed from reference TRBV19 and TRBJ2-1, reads DGGITQSPKYLFRKEGQNVTLSCEQNLNHDAMYWYRQDPGQGLRLIYYSQIVNDFQKGDIAEGYSVSREKKESFPLTVTSAQKNPTAFYLCASSRTSGRSNEQFFGPGTRLTVL.

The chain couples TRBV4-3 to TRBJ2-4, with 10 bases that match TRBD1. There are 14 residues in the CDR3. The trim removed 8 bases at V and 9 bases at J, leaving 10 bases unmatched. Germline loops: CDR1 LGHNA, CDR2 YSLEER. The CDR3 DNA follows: TGCGCCAGCGCCTCGAAGGACAGGGGGGGCATTCAGTACTTC. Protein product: CASASKDRGGIQYF.

The CDR3, as DNA: TGTGCCAGCAGCTCTTTCGGAGGACGAGGAGATACGCAGTATTTT. It specifies CASSSFGGRGDTQYF. The V call is TRBV7-6, the J call TRBJ2-3; a weak D match, TRBD2 (5 bases). The CDR3 has 15 amino acids. V gave up 4 bases and J gave up 5 bases, with 16 bases separating them. Germline CDR1 and CDR2: SGHVS and FNYEAQ.

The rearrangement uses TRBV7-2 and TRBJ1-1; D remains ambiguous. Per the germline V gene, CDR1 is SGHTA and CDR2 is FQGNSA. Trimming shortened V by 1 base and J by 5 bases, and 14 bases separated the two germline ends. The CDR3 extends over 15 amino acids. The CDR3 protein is CASSLVDPGWTEAFF. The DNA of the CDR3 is TGTGCCAGCAGCTTAGTTGACCCCGGGTGGACTGAAGCTTTCTTT.

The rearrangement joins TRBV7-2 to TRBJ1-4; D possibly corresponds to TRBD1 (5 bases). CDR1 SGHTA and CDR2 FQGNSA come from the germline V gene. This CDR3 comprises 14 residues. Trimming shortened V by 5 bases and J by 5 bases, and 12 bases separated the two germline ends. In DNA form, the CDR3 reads TGTGCCAGCAGCCGTAATGGGGGGAATGAAAAACTGTTTTTT. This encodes CASSRNGGNEKLFF. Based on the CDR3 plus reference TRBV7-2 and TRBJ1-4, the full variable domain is GAGVSQSPSNKVTEKGKDVELRCDPISGHTALYWYRQSLGQGLEFLIYFQGNSAPDKSGLPSDRFSAERTGGSVSTLTIQRTQQEDSAVYLCASSRNGGNEKLFFGSGTQLSVL.

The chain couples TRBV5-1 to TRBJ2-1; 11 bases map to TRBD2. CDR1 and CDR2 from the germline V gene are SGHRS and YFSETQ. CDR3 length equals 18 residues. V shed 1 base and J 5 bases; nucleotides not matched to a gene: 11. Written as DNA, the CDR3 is TGCGCCAGCAGCTTGTATGGGTCTAGCGGGAGGCTAGACAATGAGCAGTTCTTC. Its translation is CASSLYGSSGRLDNEQFF.

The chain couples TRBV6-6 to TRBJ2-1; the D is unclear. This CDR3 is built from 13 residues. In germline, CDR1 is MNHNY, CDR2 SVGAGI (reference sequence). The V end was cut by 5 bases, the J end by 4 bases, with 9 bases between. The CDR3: CASSPLEYNEQFF. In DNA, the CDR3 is TGTGCCAGCAGTCCCCTAGAGTACAATGAGCAGTTCTTC.

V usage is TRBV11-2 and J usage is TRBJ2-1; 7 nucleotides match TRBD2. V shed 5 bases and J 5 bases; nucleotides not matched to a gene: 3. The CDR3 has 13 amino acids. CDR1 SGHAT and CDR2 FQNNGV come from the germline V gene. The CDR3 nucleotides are TGTGCCAGCAGCACTCTAGCGGACAATGAGCAGTTCTTC. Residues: CASSTLADNEQFF.

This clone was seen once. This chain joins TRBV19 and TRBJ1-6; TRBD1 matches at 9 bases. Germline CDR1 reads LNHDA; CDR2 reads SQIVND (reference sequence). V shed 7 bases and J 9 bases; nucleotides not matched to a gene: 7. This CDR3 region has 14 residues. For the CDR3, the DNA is TGTGCCAGTAACCTAGGGACAGGGCTTTCACCCCTCCACTTT. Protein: CASNLGTGLSPLHF.

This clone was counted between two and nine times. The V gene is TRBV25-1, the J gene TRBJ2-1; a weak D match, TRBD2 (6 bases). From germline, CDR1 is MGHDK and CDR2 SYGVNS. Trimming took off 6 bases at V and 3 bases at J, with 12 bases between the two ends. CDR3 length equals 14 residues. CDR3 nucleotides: TGTGCCAGCAGCTCCGGGGGAAACTACAATGAGCAGTTCTTC. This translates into CASSSGGNYNEQFF.

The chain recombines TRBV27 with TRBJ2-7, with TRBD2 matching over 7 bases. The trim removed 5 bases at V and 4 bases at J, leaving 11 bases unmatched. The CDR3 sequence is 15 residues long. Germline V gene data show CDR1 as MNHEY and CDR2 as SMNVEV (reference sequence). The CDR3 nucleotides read TGTGCCAGCAGTCCGAACCGGGAGGTCTTGTACGAGCAGTACTTC. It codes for CASSPNREVLYEQYF.

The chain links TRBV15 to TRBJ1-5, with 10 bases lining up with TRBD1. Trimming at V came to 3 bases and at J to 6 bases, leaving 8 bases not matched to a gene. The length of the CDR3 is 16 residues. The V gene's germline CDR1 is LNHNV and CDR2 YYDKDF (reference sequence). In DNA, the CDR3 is TGTGCCACCAGCAGGTACCGGGACAGGGGCGGTCAGCCCCAGCATTTT. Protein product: CATSRYRDRGGQPQHF.

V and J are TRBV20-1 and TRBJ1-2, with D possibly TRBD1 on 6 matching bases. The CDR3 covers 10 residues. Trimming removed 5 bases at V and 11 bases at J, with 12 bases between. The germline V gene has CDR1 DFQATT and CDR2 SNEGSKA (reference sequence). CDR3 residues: CSAAGDIYTF. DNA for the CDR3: TGCAGTGCTGCGGGGGACATATACACCTTC.

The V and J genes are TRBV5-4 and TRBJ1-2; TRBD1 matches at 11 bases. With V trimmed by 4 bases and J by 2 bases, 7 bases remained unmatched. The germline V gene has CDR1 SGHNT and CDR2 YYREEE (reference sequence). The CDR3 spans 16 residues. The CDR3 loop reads CASSHGQGAANYGYTF. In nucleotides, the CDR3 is TGTGCCAGCAGCCACGGACAGGGGGCTGCCAACTATGGCTACACCTTC. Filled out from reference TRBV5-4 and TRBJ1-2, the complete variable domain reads ETGVTQSPTHLIKTRGQQVTLRCSSQSGHNTVSWYQQALGQGPQFIFQYYREEENGRGNFPPRFSGLQFPNYSSELNVNALELDDSALYLCASSHGQGAANYGYTFGSGTRLTVV.

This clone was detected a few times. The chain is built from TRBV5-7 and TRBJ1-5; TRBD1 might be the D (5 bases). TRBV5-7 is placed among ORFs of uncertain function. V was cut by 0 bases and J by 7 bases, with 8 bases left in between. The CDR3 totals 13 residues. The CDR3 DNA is TGTGCCAGCAGCTTGGAAGGGGTCCAGCCCCAGCATTTT. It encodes CASSLEGVQPQHF.

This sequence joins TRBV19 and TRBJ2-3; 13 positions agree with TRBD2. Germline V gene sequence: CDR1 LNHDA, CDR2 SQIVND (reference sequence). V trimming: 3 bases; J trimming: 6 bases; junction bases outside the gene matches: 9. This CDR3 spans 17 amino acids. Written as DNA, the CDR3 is TGTGCCAGTAGTATTGGGACTAGCGGGAACCCATGGGATACGCAGTATTTT. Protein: CASSIGTSGNPWDTQYF.

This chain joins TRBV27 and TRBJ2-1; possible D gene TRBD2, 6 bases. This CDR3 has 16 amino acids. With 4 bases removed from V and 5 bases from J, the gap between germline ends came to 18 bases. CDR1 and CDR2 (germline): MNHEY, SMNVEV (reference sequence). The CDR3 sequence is CASSSSQRVEHNEQFF. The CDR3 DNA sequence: TGTGCCAGCAGTTCTTCCCAGCGGGTAGAGCACAATGAGCAGTTCTTC.

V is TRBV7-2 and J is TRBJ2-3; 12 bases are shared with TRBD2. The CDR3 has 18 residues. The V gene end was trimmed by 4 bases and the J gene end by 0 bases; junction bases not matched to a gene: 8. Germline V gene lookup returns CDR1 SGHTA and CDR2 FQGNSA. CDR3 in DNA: TGTGCCAGCAGCTGGCAACTAGCGGGAGGAACTAGCACAGATACGCAGTATTTT. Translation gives CASSWQLAGGTSTDTQYF.